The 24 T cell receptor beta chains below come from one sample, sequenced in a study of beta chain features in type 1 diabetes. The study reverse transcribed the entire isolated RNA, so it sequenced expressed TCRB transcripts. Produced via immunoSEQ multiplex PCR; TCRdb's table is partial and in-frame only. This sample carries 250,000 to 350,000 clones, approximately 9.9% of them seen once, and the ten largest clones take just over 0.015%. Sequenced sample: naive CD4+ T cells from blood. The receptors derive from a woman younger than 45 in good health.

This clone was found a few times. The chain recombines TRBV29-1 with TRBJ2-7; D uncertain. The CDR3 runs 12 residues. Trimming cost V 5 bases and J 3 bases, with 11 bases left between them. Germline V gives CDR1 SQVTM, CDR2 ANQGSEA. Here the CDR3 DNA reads TGCAGCGTTACTCTAGGCAACTACGAGCAGTACTTC. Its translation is CSVTLGNYEQYF.

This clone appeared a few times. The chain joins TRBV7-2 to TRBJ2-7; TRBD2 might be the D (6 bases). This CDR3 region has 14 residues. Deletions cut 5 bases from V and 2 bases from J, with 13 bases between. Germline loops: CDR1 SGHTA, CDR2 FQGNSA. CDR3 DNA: TGTGCCAGCAGCGCTGCGGGGCAGACCTACGAGCAGTACTTC. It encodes CASSAAGQTYEQYF.

CDR3 DNA: TGCGCCAGCAGCGTTGGGCCTTACCCTGAAGCTTTCTTT. Its protein is CASSVGPYPEAFF. The gene calls are TRBV5-1 and TRBJ1-1; D gene uncertain. CDR1 SGHRS and CDR2 YFSETQ come from the germline V gene. V was trimmed by 4 bases and J by 6 bases, leaving 13 bases between them. The CDR3 is 13 amino acids.

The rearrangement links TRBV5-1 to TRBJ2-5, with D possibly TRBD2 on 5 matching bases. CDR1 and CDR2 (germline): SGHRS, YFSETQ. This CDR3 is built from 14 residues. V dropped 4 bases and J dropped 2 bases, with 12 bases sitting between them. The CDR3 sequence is CASSKRGRQETQYF. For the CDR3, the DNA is TGCGCCAGCAGCAAAAGAGGGCGGCAAGAGACCCAGTACTTC.

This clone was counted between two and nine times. CDR3 nucleotides: TGTGCCAGTAGTAGGGCCGGTTACAATGAGCAGTTCTTC. Protein sequence: CASSRAGYNEQFF. The chain carries TRBV19 and TRBJ2-1; D gene uncertain. This CDR3 region has 13 residues. Germline V gene sequence: CDR1 LNHDA, CDR2 SQIVND (reference sequence). Trimming pared 4 bases from V and 4 bases from J, leaving 8 bases between.

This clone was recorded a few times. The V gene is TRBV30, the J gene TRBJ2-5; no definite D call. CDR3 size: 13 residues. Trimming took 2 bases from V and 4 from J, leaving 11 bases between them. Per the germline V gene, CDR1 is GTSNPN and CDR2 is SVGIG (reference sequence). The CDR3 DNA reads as TGTGCCTGGAGTCGCGCGAATCTAGAGACCCAGTACTTC. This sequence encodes CAWSRANLETQYF.

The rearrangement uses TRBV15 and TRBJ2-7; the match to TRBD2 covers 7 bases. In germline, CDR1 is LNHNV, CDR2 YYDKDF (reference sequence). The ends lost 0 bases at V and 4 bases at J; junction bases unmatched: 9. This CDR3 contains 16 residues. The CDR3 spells CATSRDMASGLYEQYF. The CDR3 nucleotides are TGTGCCACCAGCAGAGATATGGCTAGCGGCTTATACGAGCAGTACTTC.

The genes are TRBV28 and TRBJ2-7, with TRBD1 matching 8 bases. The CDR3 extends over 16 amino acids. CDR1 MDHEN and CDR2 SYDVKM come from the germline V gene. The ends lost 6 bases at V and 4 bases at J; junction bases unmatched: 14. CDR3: CASRRAFGQGVYEQYF. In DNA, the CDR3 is TGTGCCAGCAGACGAGCCTTTGGACAGGGTGTTTACGAGCAGTACTTC.

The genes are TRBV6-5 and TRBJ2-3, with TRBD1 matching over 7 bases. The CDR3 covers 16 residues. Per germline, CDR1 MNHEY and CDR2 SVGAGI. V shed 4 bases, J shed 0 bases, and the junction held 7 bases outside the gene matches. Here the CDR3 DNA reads TGTGCCAGCAGTTCACACAGGGGACCAAGCACAGATACGCAGTATTTT. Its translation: CASSSHRGPSTDTQYF.

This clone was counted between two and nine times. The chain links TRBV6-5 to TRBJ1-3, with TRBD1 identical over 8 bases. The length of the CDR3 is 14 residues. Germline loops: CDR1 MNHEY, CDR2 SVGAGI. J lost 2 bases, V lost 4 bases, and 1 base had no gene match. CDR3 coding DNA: TGTGCCAGCAGTTGGGACAGGACTGGAAACACCATATATTTT. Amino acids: CASSWDRTGNTIYF.

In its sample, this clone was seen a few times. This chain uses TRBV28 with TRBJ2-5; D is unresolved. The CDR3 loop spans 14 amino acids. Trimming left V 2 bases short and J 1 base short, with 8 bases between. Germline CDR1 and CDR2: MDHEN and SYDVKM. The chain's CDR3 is CASSLIASQETQYF. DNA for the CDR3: TGTGCCAGCAGTTTAATAGCCTCCCAAGAGACCCAGTACTTC.

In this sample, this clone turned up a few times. The CDR3 bases are TGTGCCAGCAGCGCAGGGACAGGGAGGGACATTCAGTACTTC. This codes for CASSAGTGRDIQYF. V gene TRBV9 combines with J gene TRBJ2-4; 9 bases agree with TRBD1. J was trimmed by 8 bases and V by 3 bases; bases with no gene match: 6. The CDR3 consists of 14 residues. The germline gives CDR1 SGDLS, CDR2 YYNGEE.

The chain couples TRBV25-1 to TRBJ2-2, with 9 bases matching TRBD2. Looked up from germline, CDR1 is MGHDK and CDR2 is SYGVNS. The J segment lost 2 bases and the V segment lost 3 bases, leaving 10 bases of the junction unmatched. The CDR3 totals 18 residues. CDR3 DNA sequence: TGTGCCAGCAGTGATTCCCTAACTAGCGGGCTTAACACCGGGGAGCTGTTTTTT. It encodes CASSDSLTSGLNTGELFF.

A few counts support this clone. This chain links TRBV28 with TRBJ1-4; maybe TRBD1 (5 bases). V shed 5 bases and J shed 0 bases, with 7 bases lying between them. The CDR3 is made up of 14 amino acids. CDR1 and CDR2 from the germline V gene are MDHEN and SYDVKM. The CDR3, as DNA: TGTGCCAGCAGTGACAGTGCAACTAATGAAAAACTGTTTTTT. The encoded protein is CASSDSATNEKLFF.

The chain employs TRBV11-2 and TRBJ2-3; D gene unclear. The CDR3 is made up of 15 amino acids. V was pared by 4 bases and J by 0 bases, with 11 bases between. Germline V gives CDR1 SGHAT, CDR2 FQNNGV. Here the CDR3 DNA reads TGTGCCAGCAGCTCCGTGGGTAGCAGCACAGATACGCAGTATTTT. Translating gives CASSSVGSSTDTQYF.

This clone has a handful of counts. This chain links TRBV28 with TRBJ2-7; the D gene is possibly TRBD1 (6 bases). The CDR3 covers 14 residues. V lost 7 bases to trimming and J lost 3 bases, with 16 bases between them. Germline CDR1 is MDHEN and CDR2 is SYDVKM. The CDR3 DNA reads TGTGCCAGCAACTTTCCTGGGACAAGCTACGAGCAGTACTTC. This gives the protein CASNFPGTSYEQYF.

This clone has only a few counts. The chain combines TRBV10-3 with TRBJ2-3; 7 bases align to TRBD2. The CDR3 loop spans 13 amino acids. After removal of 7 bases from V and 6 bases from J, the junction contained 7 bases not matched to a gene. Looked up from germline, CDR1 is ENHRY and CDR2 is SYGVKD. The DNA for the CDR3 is TGTGCCATCAATGGACTAGGTGGTGATACGCAGTATTTT. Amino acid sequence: CAINGLGGDTQYF.

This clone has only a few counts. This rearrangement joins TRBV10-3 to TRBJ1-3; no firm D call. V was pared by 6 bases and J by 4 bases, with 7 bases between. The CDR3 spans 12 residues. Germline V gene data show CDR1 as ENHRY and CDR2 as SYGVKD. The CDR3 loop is CAIRPGGNTIYF. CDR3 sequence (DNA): TGTGCCATCAGACCCGGGGGAAACACCATATATTTT.

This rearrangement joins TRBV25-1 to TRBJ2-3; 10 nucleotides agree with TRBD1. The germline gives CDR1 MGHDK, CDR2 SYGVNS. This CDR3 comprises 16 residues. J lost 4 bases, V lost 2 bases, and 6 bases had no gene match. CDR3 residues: CASSEPGTGVADTQYF. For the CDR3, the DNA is TGTGCCAGCAGTGAACCAGGGACAGGGGTTGCAGATACGCAGTATTTT.

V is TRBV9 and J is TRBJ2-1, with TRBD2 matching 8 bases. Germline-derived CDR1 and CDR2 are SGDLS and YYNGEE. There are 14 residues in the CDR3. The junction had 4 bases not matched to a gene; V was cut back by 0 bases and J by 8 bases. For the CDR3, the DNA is TGTGCCAGCAGCGTAGGGACTAGCACCGATGAGCAGTTCTTC. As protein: CASSVGTSTDEQFF.

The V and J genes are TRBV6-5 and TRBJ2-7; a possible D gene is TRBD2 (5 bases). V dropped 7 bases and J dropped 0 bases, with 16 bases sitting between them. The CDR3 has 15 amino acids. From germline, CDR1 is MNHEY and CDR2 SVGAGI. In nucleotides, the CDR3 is TGTGCCAGCAAAAAGAGGGAAGACCTCTCCTACGAGCAGTACTTC. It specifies CASKKREDLSYEQYF.

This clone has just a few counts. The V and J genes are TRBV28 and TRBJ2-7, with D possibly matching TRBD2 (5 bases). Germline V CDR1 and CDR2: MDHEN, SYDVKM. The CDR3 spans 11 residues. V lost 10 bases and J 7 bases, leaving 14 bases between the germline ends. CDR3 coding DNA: TGTGCCACGCGGGTACAGTGGGAGCAGTACTTC. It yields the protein CATRVQWEQYF.

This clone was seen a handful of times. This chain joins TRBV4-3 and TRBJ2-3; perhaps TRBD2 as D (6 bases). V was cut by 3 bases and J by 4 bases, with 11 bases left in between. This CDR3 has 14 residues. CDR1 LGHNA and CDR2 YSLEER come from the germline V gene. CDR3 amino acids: CASSQRLASDTQYF. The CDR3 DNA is TGCGCCAGCAGCCAGCGCCTAGCGTCAGATACGCAGTATTTT.

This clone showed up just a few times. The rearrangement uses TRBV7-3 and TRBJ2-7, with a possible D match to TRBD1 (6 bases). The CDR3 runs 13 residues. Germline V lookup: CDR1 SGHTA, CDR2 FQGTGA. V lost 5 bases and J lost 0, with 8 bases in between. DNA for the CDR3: TGTGCCAGCAGCCACAGGGACTCCTACGAGCAGTACTTC. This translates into CASSHRDSYEQYF.